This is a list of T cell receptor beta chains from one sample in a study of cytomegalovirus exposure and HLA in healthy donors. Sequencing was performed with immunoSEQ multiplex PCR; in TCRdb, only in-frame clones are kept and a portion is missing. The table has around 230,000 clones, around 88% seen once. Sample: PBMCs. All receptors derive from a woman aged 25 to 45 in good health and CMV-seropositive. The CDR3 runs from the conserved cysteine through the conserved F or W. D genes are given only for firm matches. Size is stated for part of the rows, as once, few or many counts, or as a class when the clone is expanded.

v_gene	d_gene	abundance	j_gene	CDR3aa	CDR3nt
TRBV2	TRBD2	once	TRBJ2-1	CASSEVAGGEQFF	TGTGCCAGCAGCGAGGTAGCGGGTGGTGAGCAGTTCTTC
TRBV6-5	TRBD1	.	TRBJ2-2	CASRRQGSNTGELFF	TGTGCCAGCAGGAGACAGGGGTCGAACACCGGGGAGCTGTTTTTT
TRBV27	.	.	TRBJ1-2	CASSFDGGLGYGYTF	TGTGCCAGCAGTTTCGACGGTGGCCTAGGCTATGGCTACACCTTC
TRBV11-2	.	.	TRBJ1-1	CASSPPGGWDTEAFF	TGTGCCAGCAGCCCACCCGGGGGATGGGACACTGAAGCTTTCTTT
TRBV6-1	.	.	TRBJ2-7	CASSVSEGAYEQYF	TGTGCCAGCAGTGTTAGTGAGGGCGCGTACGAGCAGTACTTC
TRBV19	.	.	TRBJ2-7	CASRDLSGGGREQYF	TGTGCCAGTAGGGACCTCTCCGGAGGAGGTAGGGAGCAGTACTTC
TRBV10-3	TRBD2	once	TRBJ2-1	CAISDGTSGDNEQFF	TGTGCCATCAGTGATGGGACTAGCGGAGACAATGAGCAGTTCTTC
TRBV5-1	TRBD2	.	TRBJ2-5	CASSFGAGTNEETQYF	TGCGCCAGCAGCTTTGGGGCTGGGACTAACGAAGAGACCCAGTACTTC
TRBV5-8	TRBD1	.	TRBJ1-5	CASTRTGKVDYSNQPQHF	TGTGCCAGCACTCGGACAGGAAAGGTAGATTATAGCAATCAGCCCCAGCATTTT
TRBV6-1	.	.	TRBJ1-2	CASRRDFNYGYTF	TGTGCCAGCAGGCGGGACTTTAACTATGGCTACACCTTC
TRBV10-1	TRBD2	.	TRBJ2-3	CASSELRLANTQYF	TGCGCCAGCAGTGAGCTTAGACTAGCAAATACGCAGTATTTT
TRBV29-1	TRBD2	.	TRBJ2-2	CSVGGGLLASGELFF	TGCAGCGTTGGGGGGGGACTCTTAGCTTCCGGGGAGCTGTTTTTT
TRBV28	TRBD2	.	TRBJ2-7	CASSWPAGALTWQYF	TGTGCCAGCAGTTGGCCAGCGGGAGCATTAACTTGGCAGTACTTC
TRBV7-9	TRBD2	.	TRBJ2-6	CASAGGRALSSGANVLTF	TGTGCCAGCGCCGGCGGGAGGGCCCTAAGCTCTGGGGCCAACGTCCTGACTTTC
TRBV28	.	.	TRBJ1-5	CASKGDSNQPQHF	TGTGCCAGCAAAGGGGATAGCAATCAGCCCCAGCATTTT
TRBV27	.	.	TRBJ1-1	CATAQTLATEAFF	TGTGCCACCGCCCAAACTCTCGCCACTGAAGCTTTCTTT
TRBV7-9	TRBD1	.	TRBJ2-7	CASGGQGGYEQYF	TGTGCCAGCGGGGGACAGGGGGGCTACGAGCAGTACTTC
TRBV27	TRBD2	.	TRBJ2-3	CASSLNPSGRADTQYF	TGTGCCAGCAGTTTAAATCCTAGCGGGAGAGCAGATACGCAGTATTTT
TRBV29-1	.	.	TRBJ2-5	CSVGQETQYF	TGCAGCGTCGGCCAAGAGACCCAGTACTTC
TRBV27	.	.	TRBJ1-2	CASTLTGQNYGYTF	TGTGCCAGCACCCTCACCGGACAGAACTATGGCTACACCTTC
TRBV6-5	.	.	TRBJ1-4	CASSQHRATNEKLFF	TGTGCCAGCAGTCAACACAGAGCAACTAATGAAAAACTGTTTTTT
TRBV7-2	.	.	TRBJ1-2	CASSPNAGSYYGYTF	TGTGCCAGCAGCCCAAATGCAGGGTCCTACTATGGCTACACCTTC
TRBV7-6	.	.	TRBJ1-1	CASTFLGGTEAFF	TGTGCCAGCACCTTCTTGGGGGGCACTGAAGCTTTCTTT
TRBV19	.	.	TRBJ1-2	CASSTTLREFYGYTF	TGTGCCAGTAGTACCACTCTCCGCGAATTTTATGGCTACACCTTC
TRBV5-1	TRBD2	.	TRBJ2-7	CASSLGLAGVYEQYF	TGCGCCAGCAGCTTGGGGCTAGCGGGAGTATACGAGCAGTACTTC
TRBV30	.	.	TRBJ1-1	CAWSTGWGTEAFF	TGTGCCTGGAGTACAGGATGGGGCACTGAAGCTTTCTTT
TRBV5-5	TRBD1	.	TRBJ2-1	CASSPPRTGAYNEQFF	TGTGCCAGCAGCCCCCCCCGGACAGGGGCCTACAATGAGCAGTTCTTC
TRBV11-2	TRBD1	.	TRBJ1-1	CASSLRDSFSEAFF	TGTGCCAGCAGCCTCCGGGACAGTTTTAGTGAAGCTTTCTTT
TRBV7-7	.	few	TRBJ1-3	CASSPGQGNTIYF	TGTGCTAGCAGCCCAGGGCAAGGAAACACCATATATTTT
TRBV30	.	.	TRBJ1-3	CAWTWGGHGNTIYF	TGTGCCTGGACCTGGGGGGGGCACGGAAACACCATATATTTT
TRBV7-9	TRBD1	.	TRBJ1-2	CASSGQDLGGYTF	TGTGCCAGCAGCGGACAGGATTTAGGTGGCTACACCTTC
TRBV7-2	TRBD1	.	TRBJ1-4	CASGRQGIEKLFF	TGTGCCAGCGGAAGACAGGGGATTGAAAAACTGTTTTTT
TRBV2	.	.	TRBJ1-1	CASSEFGGTEAFF	TGTGCCAGCAGTGAGTTCGGGGGCACTGAAGCTTTCTTT
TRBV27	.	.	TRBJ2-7	CASSLSWEPPSYEQYF	TGTGCCAGCAGTTTATCCTGGGAGCCCCCGTCCTACGAGCAGTACTTC
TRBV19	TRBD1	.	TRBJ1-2	CASNIRGAYGYTF	TGTGCCAGTAATATCAGGGGGGCTTATGGCTACACCTTC
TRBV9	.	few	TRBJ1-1	CASSVDGVGTEAFF	TGTGCCAGCAGCGTAGACGGGGTAGGCACTGAAGCTTTCTTT
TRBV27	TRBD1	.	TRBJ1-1	CASSFGGGAGTEAFF	TGTGCCAGCAGTTTCGGAGGGGGCGCGGGGACTGAAGCTTTCTTT
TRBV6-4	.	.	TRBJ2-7	CASSDVKTYEQYF	TGTGCCAGCAGTGACGTCAAAACCTACGAGCAGTACTTC
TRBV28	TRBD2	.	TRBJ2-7	CASSLTSGRALGGEQYF	TGTGCCAGCAGTTTGACTAGCGGGAGGGCCTTGGGCGGCGAGCAGTACTTC
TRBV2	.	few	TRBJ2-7	CASSSTSRYEQYF	TGTGCCAGCAGTTCCACTAGCCGCTACGAGCAGTACTTC
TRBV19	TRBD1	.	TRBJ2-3	CASSDRGTDTQYF	TGTGCCAGTAGCGACAGGGGAACAGATACGCAGTATTTT
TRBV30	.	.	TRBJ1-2	CAWSGEGRGGYTF	TGTGCCTGGAGTGGGGAGGGGCGAGGAGGCTACACCTTC
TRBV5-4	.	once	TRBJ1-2	CASSFGAGFNGYTF	TGTGCCAGCAGCTTCGGAGCAGGGTTCAATGGCTACACCTTC
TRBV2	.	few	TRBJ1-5	CASMSRENQPQHF	TGTGCCAGCATGAGCAGGGAAAATCAGCCCCAGCATTTT
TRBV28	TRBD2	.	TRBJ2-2	CASSLGGRSTGELFF	TGTGCCAGCAGTTTAGGCGGGAGGAGCACCGGGGAGCTGTTTTTT
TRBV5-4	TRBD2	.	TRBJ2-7	CASSGRGGPLTGQYF	TGTGCCAGCAGCGGGCGGGGGGGACCTTTAACCGGGCAGTACTTC
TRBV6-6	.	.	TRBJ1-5	CASSFWGDNQPQHF	TGTGCCAGCAGTTTCTGGGGAGATAATCAGCCCCAGCATTTT
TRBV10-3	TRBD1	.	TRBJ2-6	CAISESGQASGANVLTF	TGTGCCATCAGTGAGTCTGGACAGGCCTCTGGGGCCAACGTCCTGACTTTC
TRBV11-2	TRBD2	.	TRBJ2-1	CASSLVGGSNEQFF	TGTGCCAGCAGCTTAGTTGGCGGGAGTAATGAGCAGTTCTTC
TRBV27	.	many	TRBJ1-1	CASRPPDRFTEAFF	TGTGCCAGCAGACCACCAGACAGGTTCACTGAAGCTTTCTTT
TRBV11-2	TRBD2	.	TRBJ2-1	CASSLGLAGGKYNEQFF	TGTGCCAGCAGCCTGGGACTAGCGGGAGGGAAATACAATGAGCAGTTCTTC